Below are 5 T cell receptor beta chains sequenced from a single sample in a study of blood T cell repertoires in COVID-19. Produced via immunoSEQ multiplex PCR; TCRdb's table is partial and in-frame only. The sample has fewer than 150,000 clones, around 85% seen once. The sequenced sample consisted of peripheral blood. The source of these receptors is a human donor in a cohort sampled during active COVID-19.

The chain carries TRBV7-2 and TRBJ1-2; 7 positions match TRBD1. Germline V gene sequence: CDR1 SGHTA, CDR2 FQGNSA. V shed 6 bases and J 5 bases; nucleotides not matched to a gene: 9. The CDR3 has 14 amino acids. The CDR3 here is CASRSGQESYGYTF. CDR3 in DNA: TGTGCCAGCAGATCAGGACAGGAAAGTTATGGCTACACCTTC.

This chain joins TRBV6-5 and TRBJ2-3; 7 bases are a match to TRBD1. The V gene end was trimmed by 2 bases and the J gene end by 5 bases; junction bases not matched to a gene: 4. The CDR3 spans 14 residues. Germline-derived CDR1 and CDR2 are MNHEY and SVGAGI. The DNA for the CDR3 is TGTGCCAGCAGTTACAGGGGGCTAGAAGATACGCAGTATTTT. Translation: CASSYRGLEDTQYF.

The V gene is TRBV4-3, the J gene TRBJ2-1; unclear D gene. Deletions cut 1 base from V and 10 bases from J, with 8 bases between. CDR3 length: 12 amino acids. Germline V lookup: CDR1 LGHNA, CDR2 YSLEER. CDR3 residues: CASSQGLTEQFF. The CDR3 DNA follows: TGCGCCAGCAGCCAAGGACTTACCGAGCAGTTCTTC.

This CDR3 reads CASTGSLGEKLFF. The CDR3 DNA sequence: TGTGCCAGCACGGGGAGTTTGGGCGAAAAACTGTTTTTT. V gene TRBV2 combines with J gene TRBJ1-4; D call uncertain. Trimming pared 7 bases from V and 8 bases from J, leaving 14 bases between. The CDR3 runs 13 residues. CDR1 is SNHLY and CDR2 is FYNNEI in the germline V gene.

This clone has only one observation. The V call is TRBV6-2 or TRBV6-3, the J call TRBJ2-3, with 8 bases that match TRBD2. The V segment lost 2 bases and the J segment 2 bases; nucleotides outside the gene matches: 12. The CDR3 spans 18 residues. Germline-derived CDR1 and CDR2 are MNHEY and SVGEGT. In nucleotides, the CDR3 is TGTGCCAGCAGTTACGCAACCGTGGCGGGGGGAAACACAGATACGCAGTATTTT. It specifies CASSYATVAGGNTDTQYF.